This T cell receptor (beta chain) was sequenced for a study of blood T cell repertoires in COVID-19. How the authors handled the data: It was from reference gene primer amplification that nucleated cell counts were estimated. This table comes from immunoSEQ multiplex PCR, and its TCRdb copy is limited to in-frame clones, with some not included. V, J and clone size were drawn from that table, and D and trimming were deduced from the DNA. Of fewer than 55,000 clones in the sample, 89% were seen once. The V gene's germline CDR1 is LGHNA and CDR2 YSLEER. V lost 8 bases and J 4 bases, leaving 12 bases between the germline ends. This CDR3 spans 13 amino acids.

The receptor comes from an elderly man with active or convalescent COVID-19. The chain is built from TRBV4-3 and TRBJ1-3; no firm D call. The sequenced sample consisted of peripheral blood. CDR3 residues: CASQGGGGNTIYF. DNA of the CDR3: TGCGCCAGCCAAGGTGGCGGGGGAAACACCATATATTTT.